The rows below give T cell receptor beta chains drawn from one sample of a study of brain metastases from non-small cell lung cancer. Sequencing was performed with immunoSEQ multiplex PCR; in TCRdb, only in-frame clones are kept and a portion is missing. The profile covers about 1,800 clones, with around 84% appearing a single time and approximately 10% taken by the ten largest. The sequenced sample consisted of primary lung tumor tissue. All receptors come from a donor at least 40 years old with non-small cell lung cancer. The CDR3 runs from the conserved cysteine through the conserved F or W. The D gene is left open where the match is weak. Some rows have no size entry. The others give once, few or many, or a class for an expanded clone.

J gene: TRBJ1-1
clone size: -
D gene: -
V gene: TRBV2
CDR3 protein: CASPGAYEAFF
CDR3 DNA: TGTGCCAGCCCGGGGGCTTATGAAGCTTTCTTT

J gene: TRBJ1-6
clone size: -
D gene: -
V gene: TRBV7-9
CDR3 protein: CASSLEGSPLHF
CDR3 DNA: TGTGCCAGCAGCTTAGAGGGGTCACCCCTCCACTTT

J gene: TRBJ2-7
clone size: -
D gene: -
V gene: TRBV7-9
CDR3 protein: CASSPTGAIYEQYF
CDR3 DNA: TGTGCCAGCAGCCCAACCGGCGCCATTTACGAGCAGTACTTC

J gene: TRBJ1-2
clone size: -
D gene: -
V gene: TRBV19
CDR3 protein: CASSNTTPITNYGYTF
CDR3 DNA: TGTGCCAGTAGTAACACAACGCCTATTACTAACTATGGCTACACCTTC

J gene: TRBJ2-1
clone size: -
D gene: TRBD1
V gene: TRBV14
CDR3 protein: CASSQLGTGDGEQFF
CDR3 DNA: TGTGCCAGCAGCCAATTAGGGACAGGAGATGGTGAGCAGTTCTTC

J gene: TRBJ2-1
clone size: once
D gene: -
V gene: TRBV19
CDR3 protein: CASSPKRQIMVYEQFF
CDR3 DNA: TGTGCCAGTAGTCCCAAGCGGCAAATCATGGTGTATGAGCAGTTCTTC

J gene: TRBJ2-7
clone size: -
D gene: -
V gene: TRBV18
CDR3 protein: CASSPGTSYEQYF
CDR3 DNA: TGTGCCAGTTCTCCCGGTACCTCCTACGAGCAGTACTTC

J gene: TRBJ2-2
clone size: few
D gene: TRBD2
V gene: TRBV10-2
CDR3 protein: CASSESPSGGRVTGELFF
CDR3 DNA: TGCGCCAGCAGTGAGTCGCCTAGCGGGGGAAGGGTTACCGGGGAGCTGTTTTTT

J gene: TRBJ2-7
clone size: -
D gene: -
V gene: TRBV9
CDR3 protein: CASSVGSSSYEQYF
CDR3 DNA: TGTGCCAGCAGCGTAGGCAGCAGCTCCTACGAGCAGTACTTC

J gene: TRBJ1-1
clone size: -
D gene: -
V gene: TRBV2
CDR3 protein: CASSDPTMNTEAFF
CDR3 DNA: TGTGCCAGCAGTGACCCGACAATGAACACTGAAGCTTTCTTT

J gene: TRBJ2-2
clone size: -
D gene: TRBD2
V gene: TRBV4-2
CDR3 protein: CASSKLAGGPSGELFF
CDR3 DNA: TGTGCCAGCAGCAAATTAGCGGGGGGGCCTTCCGGGGAGCTGTTTTTT

J gene: TRBJ2-2
clone size: few
D gene: -
V gene: TRBV29-1
CDR3 protein: CSASGKVGLTGELFF
CDR3 DNA: TGCAGCGCCTCTGGGAAGGTGGGACTCACCGGGGAGCTGTTTTTT

J gene: TRBJ2-3
clone size: -
D gene: -
V gene: TRBV21-1
CDR3 protein: CASSPKRGRENTQYF
CDR3 DNA: TGTGCCAGCAGCCCGAAGCGGGGGCGGGAGAATACGCAGTATTTT

J gene: TRBJ2-3
clone size: -
D gene: -
V gene: TRBV27
CDR3 protein: CASTLDPLAPDTQYF
CDR3 DNA: TGTGCCAGCACCCTCGACCCCCTGGCGCCAGATACGCAGTATTTT

J gene: TRBJ2-7
clone size: once
D gene: TRBD1
V gene: TRBV6-5
CDR3 protein: CASSYTGGPLYEQYF
CDR3 DNA: TGTGCCAGCAGTTATACAGGGGGCCCTCTCTACGAGCAGTACTTC

J gene: TRBJ1-3
clone size: -
D gene: -
V gene: TRBV2
CDR3 protein: CASSLTVSGNTIYF
CDR3 DNA: TGTGCCAGCAGTTTGACAGTCAGTGGAAACACCATATATTTT

J gene: TRBJ2-1
clone size: -
D gene: TRBD2
V gene: TRBV18
CDR3 protein: CASSPPASGDDEQFF
CDR3 DNA: TGTGCCAGCTCACCACCGGCTAGCGGGGACGATGAGCAGTTCTTC

J gene: TRBJ1-6
clone size: -
D gene: -
V gene: TRBV15
CDR3 protein: CACSLGRNSPLHF
CDR3 DNA: TGTGCCTGTTCATTGGGAAGAAATTCACCCCTCCACTTT

J gene: TRBJ1-1
clone size: -
D gene: -
V gene: TRBV18
CDR3 protein: CASSPLVAALHYF
CDR3 DNA: TGTGCCAGCTCACCACTGGTGGCAGCCCTCCATTACTTT

J gene: TRBJ2-3
clone size: once
D gene: TRBD1
V gene: TRBV6-2/TRBV6-3
CDR3 protein: CASSHHRDRVDTQYF
CDR3 DNA: TGTGCCAGCAGTCACCACCGGGACAGGGTAGATACGCAGTATTTT

J gene: TRBJ1-2
clone size: -
D gene: TRBD1
V gene: TRBV29-1
CDR3 protein: CSVGGGQDYGYTF
CDR3 DNA: TGCAGCGTTGGAGGGGGCCAGGACTATGGCTACACCTTC

J gene: TRBJ2-3
clone size: -
D gene: -
V gene: TRBV7-2
CDR3 protein: CASSLRGSSTDTQYF
CDR3 DNA: TGTGCCAGCAGCTTGCGAGGGTCTAGCACAGATACGCAGTATTTT

J gene: TRBJ2-4
clone size: -
D gene: -
V gene: TRBV7-2
CDR3 protein: CASSLSRTTYGDIQYF
CDR3 DNA: TGTGCCAGCAGCTTAAGTCGGACGACCTACGGGGACATTCAGTACTTC

J gene: TRBJ2-5
clone size: -
D gene: -
V gene: TRBV4-1
CDR3 protein: CASQEPGQETQYF
CDR3 DNA: TGCGCCAGCCAAGAGCCAGGTCAAGAGACCCAGTACTTC

J gene: TRBJ2-3
clone size: -
D gene: TRBD2
V gene: TRBV2
CDR3 protein: CASKATGGSTDTQYF
CDR3 DNA: TGTGCCAGCAAGGCAACGGGGGGGAGCACAGATACGCAGTATTTT

J gene: TRBJ2-7
clone size: -
D gene: -
V gene: TRBV12-3/TRBV12-4
CDR3 protein: CASSRWGEQYF
CDR3 DNA: TGTGCCAGCAGTCGCTGGGGAGAGCAGTACTTC

J gene: TRBJ1-2
clone size: -
D gene: -
V gene: TRBV6-6
CDR3 protein: CASSYSGDQRGYTF
CDR3 DNA: TGTGCCAGCAGTTACTCAGGCGACCAACGTGGCTACACCTTC

J gene: TRBJ1-4
clone size: -
D gene: -
V gene: TRBV12-5
CDR3 protein: CASGWEGTGTTNEKLFF
CDR3 DNA: TGTGCTAGTGGTTGGGAAGGGACCGGCACAACTAATGAAAAACTGTTTTTT

J gene: TRBJ2-3
clone size: once
D gene: TRBD2
V gene: TRBV9
CDR3 protein: CASSPRTSGGTDTQYF
CDR3 DNA: TGTGCCAGCAGCCCCCGGACTAGCGGGGGCACAGATACGCAGTATTTT

J gene: TRBJ1-1
clone size: few
D gene: -
V gene: TRBV6-1
CDR3 protein: CASSPTGGYTEAFF
CDR3 DNA: TGTGCCAGCAGTCCCACGGGTGGGTACACTGAAGCTTTCTTT

J gene: TRBJ1-4
clone size: -
D gene: -
V gene: TRBV2
CDR3 protein: CASSNRASYEKLFF
CDR3 DNA: TGTGCCAGCAGTAACCGGGCCAGTTATGAAAAACTGTTTTTT

J gene: TRBJ2-3
clone size: -
D gene: -
V gene: TRBV29-1
CDR3 protein: CSVEDSSGVNTQYF
CDR3 DNA: TGCAGCGTTGAAGATTCCTCGGGGGTGAATACGCAGTATTTT

J gene: TRBJ1-1
clone size: -
D gene: -
V gene: TRBV4-2
CDR3 protein: CASSPGGERGEAFF
CDR3 DNA: TGTGCCAGCAGCCCTGGCGGGGAAAGGGGTGAAGCTTTCTTT

J gene: TRBJ2-3
clone size: -
D gene: TRBD2
V gene: TRBV3-1/TRBV3-2
CDR3 protein: CASSQRAGRTDTQYF
CDR3 DNA: TGTGCCAGCAGCCAACGAGCGGGGCGCACAGATACGCAGTATTTT

J gene: TRBJ2-3
clone size: -
D gene: -
V gene: TRBV7-2
CDR3 protein: CASSTRGVTWGDTQYF
CDR3 DNA: TGTGCCAGCAGTACAAGGGGGGTAACCTGGGGAGATACGCAGTATTTT

J gene: TRBJ2-3
clone size: -
D gene: -
V gene: TRBV10-3
CDR3 protein: CAIRSWGGQTDTQYF
CDR3 DNA: TGTGCCATCAGGAGCTGGGGGGGGCAGACAGATACGCAGTATTTT

J gene: TRBJ2-7
clone size: -
D gene: -
V gene: TRBV7-3
CDR3 protein: CASSLDLARGREQYF
CDR3 DNA: TGTGCCAGCAGCTTAGACCTAGCCCGAGGGCGGGAGCAGTACTTC

J gene: TRBJ2-5
clone size: -
D gene: -
V gene: TRBV2
CDR3 protein: CASSELRSQETQYF
CDR3 DNA: TGTGCCAGCAGTGAGCTACGGAGCCAAGAGACCCAGTACTTC

J gene: TRBJ2-2
clone size: -
D gene: TRBD1
V gene: TRBV5-1
CDR3 protein: CASSLERGPGELFF
CDR3 DNA: TGCGCCAGCAGCTTGGAAAGGGGGCCCGGGGAGCTGTTTTTT

J gene: TRBJ1-5
clone size: -
D gene: -
V gene: TRBV19
CDR3 protein: CASSIGLQPQHF
CDR3 DNA: TGTGCCAGTAGTATAGGGCTCCAGCCCCAGCATTTT

J gene: TRBJ2-5
clone size: -
D gene: -
V gene: TRBV30
CDR3 protein: CAWNRAEEAQYF
CDR3 DNA: TGTGCCTGGAACAGGGCGGAAGAGGCCCAGTACTTC

J gene: TRBJ2-1
clone size: few
D gene: -
V gene: TRBV24-1
CDR3 protein: CATSVDRLNEQFF
CDR3 DNA: TGTGCCACCAGTGTCGACAGACTGAATGAGCAGTTCTTC